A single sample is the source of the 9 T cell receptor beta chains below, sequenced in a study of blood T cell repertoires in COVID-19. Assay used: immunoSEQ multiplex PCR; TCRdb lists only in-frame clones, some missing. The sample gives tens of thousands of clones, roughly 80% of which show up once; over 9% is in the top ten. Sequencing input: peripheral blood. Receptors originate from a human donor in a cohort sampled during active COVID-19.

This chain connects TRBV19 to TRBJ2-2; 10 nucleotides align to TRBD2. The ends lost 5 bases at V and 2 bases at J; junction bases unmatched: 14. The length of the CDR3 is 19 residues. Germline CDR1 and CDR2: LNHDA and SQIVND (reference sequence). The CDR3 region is CASSRALRSGRHNTGELFF. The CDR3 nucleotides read TGTGCCAGTAGTCGAGCCCTCCGTAGCGGGAGGCATAACACCGGGGAGCTGTTTTTT.

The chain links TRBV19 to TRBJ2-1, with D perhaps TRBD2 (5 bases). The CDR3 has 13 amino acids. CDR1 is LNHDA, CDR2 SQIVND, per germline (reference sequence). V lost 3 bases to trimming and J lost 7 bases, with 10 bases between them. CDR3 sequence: CASSIRPGNEQFF. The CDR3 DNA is TGTGCCAGTAGTATTAGGCCGGGGAATGAGCAGTTCTTC.

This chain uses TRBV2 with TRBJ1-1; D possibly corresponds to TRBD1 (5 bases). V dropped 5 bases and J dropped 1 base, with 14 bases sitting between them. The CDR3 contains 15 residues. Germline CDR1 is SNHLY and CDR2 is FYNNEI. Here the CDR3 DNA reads TGTGCCAGCAGTCTCCCACACACAGGGAACACTGAAGCTTTCTTT. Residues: CASSLPHTGNTEAFF.

CDR3 loop: CASSYTGVSRTF. The CDR3, as DNA: TGTGCCAGCAGTTACACAGGGGTATCTAGGACCTTC. This sequence joins TRBV6-6 and TRBJ1-2; 7 nucleotides agree with TRBD1. The V and J ends lost 2 bases and 14 bases, in that order; junction bases with no gene match: 8. Germline V CDR1 and CDR2: MNHNY, SVGAGI (reference sequence). This CDR3 contains 12 residues.

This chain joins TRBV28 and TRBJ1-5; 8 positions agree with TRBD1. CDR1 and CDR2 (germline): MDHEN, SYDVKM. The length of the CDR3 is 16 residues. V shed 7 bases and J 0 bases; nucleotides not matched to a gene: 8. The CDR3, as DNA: TGTGCCAGCACCCCCAGGGGGACAGGTAGCAATCAGCCCCAGCATTTT. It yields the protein CASTPRGTGSNQPQHF.

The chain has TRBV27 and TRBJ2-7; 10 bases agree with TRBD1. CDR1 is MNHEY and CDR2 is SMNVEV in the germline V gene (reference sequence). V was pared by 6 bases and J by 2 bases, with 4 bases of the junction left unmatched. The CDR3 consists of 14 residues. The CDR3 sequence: CASRRTGGPYEQYF. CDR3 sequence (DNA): TGTGCCAGCAGGCGGACAGGGGGTCCCTACGAGCAGTACTTC.

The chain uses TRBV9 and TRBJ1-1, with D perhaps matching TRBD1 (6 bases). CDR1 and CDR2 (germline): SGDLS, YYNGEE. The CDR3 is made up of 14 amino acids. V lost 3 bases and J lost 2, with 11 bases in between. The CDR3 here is CASSAQQGNTEAFF. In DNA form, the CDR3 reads TGTGCCAGCAGCGCTCAACAGGGCAACACTGAAGCTTTCTTT.

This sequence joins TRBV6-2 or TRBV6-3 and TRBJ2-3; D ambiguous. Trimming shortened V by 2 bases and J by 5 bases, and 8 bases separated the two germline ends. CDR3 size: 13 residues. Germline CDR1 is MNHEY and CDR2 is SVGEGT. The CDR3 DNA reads TGTGCCAGCAGTTACGGCCGTGGAGATACGCAGTATTTT. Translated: CASSYGRGDTQYF.

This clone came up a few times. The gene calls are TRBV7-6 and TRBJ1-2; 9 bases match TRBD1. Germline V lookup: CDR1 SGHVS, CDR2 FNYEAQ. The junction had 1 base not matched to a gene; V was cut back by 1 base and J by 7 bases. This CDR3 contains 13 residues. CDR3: CASSLGTGVGYTF. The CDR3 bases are TGTGCCAGCAGCTTAGGGACAGGGGTTGGCTACACCTTC.